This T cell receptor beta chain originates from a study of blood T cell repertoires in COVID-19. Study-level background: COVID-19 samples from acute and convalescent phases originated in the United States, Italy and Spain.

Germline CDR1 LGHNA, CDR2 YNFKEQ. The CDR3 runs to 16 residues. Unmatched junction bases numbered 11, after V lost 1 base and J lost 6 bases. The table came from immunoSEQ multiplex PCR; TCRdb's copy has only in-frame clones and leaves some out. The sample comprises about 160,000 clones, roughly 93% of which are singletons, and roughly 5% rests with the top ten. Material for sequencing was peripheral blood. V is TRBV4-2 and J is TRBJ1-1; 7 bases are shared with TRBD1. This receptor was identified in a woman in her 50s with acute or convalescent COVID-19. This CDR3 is CASSQVKTGKGSEAFF. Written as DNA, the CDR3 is TGTGCCAGCAGCCAAGTAAAGACAGGGAAAGGTTCTGAAGCTTTCTTT.